These 17 T cell receptor beta chains were sequenced from one sample in a study of control samples from healthy donors and cancer patients. TCRdb's copy holds only in-frame clones and misses some; the assay was immunoSEQ multiplex PCR. Here the sample spans about 180,000 clones, roughly nine tenths being singletons. Sequencing was done on a sample of blood. These receptors originate from a man younger than 40 in good health.

V and J are TRBV12-3 or TRBV12-4 and TRBJ1-2; maybe TRBD1 (5 bases). Trimming pared 6 bases from V and 8 bases from J, leaving 16 bases between. The CDR3 is made up of 13 amino acids. CDR3 residues: CASRSAGHRGYTF. DNA of the CDR3: TGTGCCAGCAGGTCAGCAGGACATAGGGGCTACACCTTC.

In its sample, this clone was seen once. V gene TRBV5-6 combines with J gene TRBJ2-2; 8 positions match TRBD1. The ends lost 4 bases at V and 5 bases at J; junction bases unmatched: 7. CDR3 length: 15 residues. Germline V gene lookup returns CDR1 SGHDT and CDR2 YYEEEE. The CDR3 DNA follows: TGTGCCAGCAGCCCCGGGACAGGTTCTACCGGGGAGCTGTTTTTT. It encodes CASSPGTGSTGELFF.

V gene TRBV5-1 combines with J gene TRBJ1-6; D perhaps matches TRBD1 (5 bases). V was clipped by 3 bases and J by 4 bases, with 8 bases between them. The CDR3 sequence is 14 residues long. Per germline, CDR1 SGHRS and CDR2 YFSETQ. The CDR3 here is CASSSQGYNSPLHF. The CDR3 coding sequence is TGCGCCAGCAGCTCCCAGGGATATAATTCACCCCTCCACTTT.

The J gene is TRBJ2-5, the V gene TRBV4-3, with D perhaps TRBD1 or TRBD2 (6 bases each). This CDR3 comprises 15 residues. V shed 1 base and J shed 4 bases, with 13 bases lying between them. Germline CDR1 LGHNA, CDR2 YSLEER. CDR3 residues: CASSQGGGPRETQYF. The CDR3 nucleotides read TGCGCCAGCAGCCAAGGAGGGGGGCCGCGAGAGACCCAGTACTTC.

CDR3 amino acids: CASSPPGRAAEAFF. CDR3 DNA sequence: TGTGCCAGCAGCCCCCCGGGTAGGGCAGCTGAAGCTTTCTTT. The chain has TRBV5-6 and TRBJ1-1; D remains unclear. The CDR3 runs 14 residues. The germline V gene has CDR1 SGHDT and CDR2 YYEEEE. Trimming removed 4 bases at V and 6 bases at J, with 16 bases between.

The chain couples TRBV24-1 to TRBJ2-3, with 9 bases lining up with TRBD1. V was clipped by 2 bases and J by 4 bases; unmatched bases: 9. Germline values: CDR1 KGHDR, CDR2 SFDVKD. The CDR3 has 17 residues. This CDR3 reads CATSDSMDRGGADTQYF. The CDR3 DNA reads TGTGCCACCAGTGATTCGATGGACAGGGGTGGGGCAGATACGCAGTATTTT.

The chain recombines TRBV19 with TRBJ2-6, with 7 bases aligning to TRBD1. CDR1 and CDR2 from the germline V gene are LNHDA and SQIVND (reference sequence). Trimming cost V 10 bases and J 0 bases; bases outside gene matches: 6. There are 15 residues in the CDR3. The CDR3, as DNA: TGTGCCACCCGGGACAGTATCTCTGGGGCCAACGTCCTGACTTTC. Translating it yields CATRDSISGANVLTF.

V is TRBV12-3 or TRBV12-4 and J is TRBJ1-1, with D uncertain. V lost 6 bases to trimming and J lost 1 base, with 6 bases between them. This CDR3 has 12 amino acids. The CDR3 sequence is CASSPRNTEAFF. CDR3 DNA sequence: TGTGCCAGCAGCCCACGGAACACTGAAGCTTTCTTT.

This clone has a handful of counts. This chain joins TRBV28 and TRBJ1-6, with 7 bases fitting TRBD1. CDR1 is MDHEN and CDR2 is SYDVKM in the germline V gene. Trimming cost V 5 bases and J 3 bases; bases outside gene matches: 10. CDR3 size: 17 residues. CDR3: CASSPSGTDIYNSPLHF. The CDR3 DNA reads TGTGCCAGCAGTCCATCCGGGACAGATATCTATAATTCACCCCTCCACTTT.

CDR3 bases: TGTGCCACGACACACCCCCGGCCGACGCTTCGGTACAGCGGGGAGCTGTTTTTT. Residues: CATTHPRPTLRYSGELFF. The chain employs TRBV19 and TRBJ2-2; no firm D call. V lost 10 bases and J lost 7, with 31 bases in between. Germline-derived CDR1 and CDR2 are LNHDA and SQIVND (reference sequence). This CDR3 comprises 18 residues.

V usage is TRBV11-3 and J usage is TRBJ2-5, with TRBD1 identical over 7 bases. This CDR3 contains 14 residues. V lost 5 bases, J lost 3 bases, and 6 bases stayed unmatched. In germline, CDR1 is SGHNT, CDR2 YENEEA. The CDR3: CASSPTGTEETQYF. The CDR3 nucleotides read TGTGCCAGCAGCCCGACCGGGACAGAAGAGACCCAGTACTTC.

The rearrangement links TRBV7-6 to TRBJ2-3, with 14 bases aligning to TRBD2. This CDR3 is 15 amino acids long. V dropped 1 base and J dropped 6; count of bases not matched to a gene: 0. CDR1 and CDR2 (germline): SGHVS, FNYEAQ. DNA for the CDR3: TGTGCCAGCAGCTTAGGGACTAGCGGGGGGGATACGCAGTATTTT. It translates to CASSLGTSGGDTQYF.

Here the CDR3 DNA reads TGCGCCAGCAGCCAAGAGGCAGGGCTAAGCACCGGGGAGCTGTTTTTT. It specifies CASSQEAGLSTGELFF. The chain combines TRBV4-3 with TRBJ2-2; perhaps TRBD1 as D (5 bases). The CDR3 totals 16 residues. Germline V gene data show CDR1 as LGHNA and CDR2 as YSLEER. Trimming took off 0 bases at V and 4 bases at J, with 12 bases between the two ends.

This chain joins TRBV6-2 or TRBV6-3 and TRBJ1-2; D uncertain. The V gene lost 0 bases and the J gene lost 4 bases, with 12 bases spanning the gap. The CDR3 contains 15 residues. In germline, CDR1 is MNHEY, CDR2 SVGEGT. The DNA for the CDR3 is TGTGCCAGCAGTTACTCGACGGGGTTGAGCTATGGCTACACCTTC. Translating gives CASSYSTGLSYGYTF.

This chain connects TRBV5-6 to TRBJ1-1; the match to TRBD1 covers 7 bases. V lost 6 bases to trimming and J lost 10 bases; unmatched junction nucleotides: 6. This CDR3 is built from 11 residues. Germline lookup yields CDR1 SGHDT and CDR2 YYEEEE. CDR3 in DNA: TGTGCCAGCAATCACAGGGGACCAGCTTTCTTT. Amino acid sequence: CASNHRGPAFF.

The chain recombines TRBV11-2 with TRBJ1-2; D uncertain. This CDR3 has 13 amino acids. In germline, CDR1 is SGHAT, CDR2 FQNNGV. Trimming removed 2 bases at V and 3 bases at J, with 7 bases between. CDR3 protein: CASSLIQDYGYTF. The CDR3 coding sequence is TGTGCCAGCAGCTTAATTCAAGACTATGGCTACACCTTC.

This chain joins TRBV19 and TRBJ1-2; D might be TRBD1 (6 bases). Trimming left V 4 bases short and J 5 bases short, with 17 bases between. CDR1 LNHDA and CDR2 SQIVND come from the germline V gene (reference sequence). The CDR3 totals 15 residues. The CDR3 coding sequence is TGTGCCAGTAGTAGAGGACAGTCCCTGAGGTATGGCTACACCTTC. Translated: CASSRGQSLRYGYTF.